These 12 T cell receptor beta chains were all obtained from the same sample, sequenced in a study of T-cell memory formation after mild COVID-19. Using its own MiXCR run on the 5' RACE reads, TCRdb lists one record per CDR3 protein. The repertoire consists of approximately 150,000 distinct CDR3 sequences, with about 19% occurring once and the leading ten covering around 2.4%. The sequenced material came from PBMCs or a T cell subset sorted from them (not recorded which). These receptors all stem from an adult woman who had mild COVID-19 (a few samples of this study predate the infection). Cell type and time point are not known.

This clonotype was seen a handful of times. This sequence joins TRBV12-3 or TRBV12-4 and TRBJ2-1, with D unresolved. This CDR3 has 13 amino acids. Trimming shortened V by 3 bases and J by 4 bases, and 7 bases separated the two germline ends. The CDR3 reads CASSFGGYNEQFF. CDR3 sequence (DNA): TGTGCCAGCAGTTTTGGTGGGTACAATGAGCAGTTCTTC.

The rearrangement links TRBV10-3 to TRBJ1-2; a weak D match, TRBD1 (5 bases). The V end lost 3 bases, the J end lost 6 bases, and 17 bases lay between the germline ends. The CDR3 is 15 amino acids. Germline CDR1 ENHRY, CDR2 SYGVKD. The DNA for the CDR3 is TGTGCCATCAGTGACTCGAAAGGGGCGTTGGATGGCTACACCTTC. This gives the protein CAISDSKGALDGYTF.

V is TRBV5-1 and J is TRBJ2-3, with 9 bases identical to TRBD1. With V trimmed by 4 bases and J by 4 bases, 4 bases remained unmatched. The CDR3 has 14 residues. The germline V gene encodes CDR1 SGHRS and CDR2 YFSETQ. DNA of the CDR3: TGCGCCAGCAGCCCGGGGACAGGGTCAGATACGCAGTATTTT. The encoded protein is CASSPGTGSDTQYF.

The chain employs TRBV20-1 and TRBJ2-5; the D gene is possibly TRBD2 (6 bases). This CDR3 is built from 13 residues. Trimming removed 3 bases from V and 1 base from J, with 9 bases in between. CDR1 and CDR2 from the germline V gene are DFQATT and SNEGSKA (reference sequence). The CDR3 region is CSAREGFQETQYF. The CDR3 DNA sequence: TGCAGTGCTAGGGAGGGCTTCCAAGAGACCCAGTACTTC.

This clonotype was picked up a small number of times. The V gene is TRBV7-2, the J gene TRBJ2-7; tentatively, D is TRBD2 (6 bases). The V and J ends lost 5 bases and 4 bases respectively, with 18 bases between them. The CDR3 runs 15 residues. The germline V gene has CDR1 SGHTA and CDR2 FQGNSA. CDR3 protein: CASSADGTSNYEQYF. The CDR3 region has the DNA TGTGCCAGCAGCGCCGACGGAACTAGCAATTACGAGCAGTACTTC.

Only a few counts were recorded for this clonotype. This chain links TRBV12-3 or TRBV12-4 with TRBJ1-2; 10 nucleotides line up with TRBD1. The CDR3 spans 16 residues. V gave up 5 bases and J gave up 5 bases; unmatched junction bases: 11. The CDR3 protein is CASSPSGDRGEYGYTF. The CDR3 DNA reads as TGTGCCAGCAGTCCCAGTGGGGACAGGGGCGAGTATGGCTACACCTTC.

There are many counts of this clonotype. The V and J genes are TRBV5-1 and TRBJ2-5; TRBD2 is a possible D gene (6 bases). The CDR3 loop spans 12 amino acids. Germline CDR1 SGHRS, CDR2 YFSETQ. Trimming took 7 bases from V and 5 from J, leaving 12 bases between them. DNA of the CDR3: TGCGCCAGCGAGTGGCGGGATGAGACCCAGTACTTC. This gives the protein CASEWRDETQYF.

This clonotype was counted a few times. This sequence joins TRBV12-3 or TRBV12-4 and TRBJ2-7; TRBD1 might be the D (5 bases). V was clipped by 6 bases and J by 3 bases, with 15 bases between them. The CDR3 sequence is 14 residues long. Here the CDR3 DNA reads TGTGCCAGCAGGGGTGGGGCAGGCGACTACGAGCAGTACTTC. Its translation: CASRGGAGDYEQYF.

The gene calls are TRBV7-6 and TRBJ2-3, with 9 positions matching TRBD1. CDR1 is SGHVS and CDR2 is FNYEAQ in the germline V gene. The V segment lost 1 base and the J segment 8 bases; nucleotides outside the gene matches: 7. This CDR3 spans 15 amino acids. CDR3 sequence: CASSLGGTGPATQYF. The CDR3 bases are TGTGCCAGCAGCTTAGGGGGGACAGGGCCAGCTACGCAGTATTTT.

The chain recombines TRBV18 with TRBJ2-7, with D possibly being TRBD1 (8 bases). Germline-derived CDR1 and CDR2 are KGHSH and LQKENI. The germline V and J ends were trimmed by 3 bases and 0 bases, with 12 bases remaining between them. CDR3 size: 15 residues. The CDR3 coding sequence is TGTGCCAGCTCACCCACAGGGGGGGGCTCCTACGAGCAGTACTTC. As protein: CASSPTGGGSYEQYF.

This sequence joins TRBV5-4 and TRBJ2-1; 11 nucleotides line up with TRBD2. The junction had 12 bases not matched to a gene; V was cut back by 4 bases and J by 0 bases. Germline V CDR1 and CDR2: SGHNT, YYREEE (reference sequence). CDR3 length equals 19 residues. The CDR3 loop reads CASSRVGTSGRSSYNEQFF. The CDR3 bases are TGTGCCAGCAGCCGCGTCGGGACTAGCGGACGGAGCTCCTACAATGAGCAGTTCTTC.

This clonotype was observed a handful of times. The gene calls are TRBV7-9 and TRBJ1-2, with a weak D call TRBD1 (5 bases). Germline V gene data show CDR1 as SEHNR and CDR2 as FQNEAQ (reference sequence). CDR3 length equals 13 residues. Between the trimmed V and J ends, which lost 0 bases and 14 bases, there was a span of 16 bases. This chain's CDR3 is CASSLAGGAEFTF. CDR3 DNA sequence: TGTGCCAGCAGCTTAGCAGGTGGGGCGGAATTTACCTTC.